A selection of T cell receptor beta chains follows, all from one sample in a study of T cells after yellow fever vaccination. TCRdb re-analysed the 5' RACE reads in MiXCR, keeping a single row per CDR3 protein. Of around 30,000 distinct CDR3 sequences in the sample, more than 5% were seen once. Specimen: CD8+ T cells sorted from PBMCs, collected 10 days after the yellow fever booster vaccination. The receptors come from a man aged 25 to 40 who received the YFV17D yellow fever vaccine. CDR3s include the opening cysteine and the closing phenylalanine or tryptophan. The D gene is left open where the match is weak. Rows give clone size only sometimes, using once, few, many, or a class for an expanded clone.

d_call	j_call	clone_size	v_call	cdr3_nt	cdr3_aa
.	TRBJ2-5	many	TRBV7-9	TGTGCCAGCAGCTTAGGCCGGGGGCACGAGACCCAGTACTTC	CASSLGRGHETQYF
.	TRBJ2-5	many	TRBV7-2	TGTGCCAGCAGCTTAGTGGCGGCCGGCGCGATAGAGACCCAGTACTTC	CASSLVAAGAIETQYF
.	TRBJ1-1	many	TRBV7-9	TGTGCCAGCGGATCCACCACGGCTTTCTTT	CASGSTTAFF
.	TRBJ1-4	many	TRBV2	TGTGCCAGCAGTGAAGGGGGACGTGGAGCTGAAAAACTGTTTTTT	CASSEGGRGAEKLFF
.	TRBJ1-1	many	TRBV27	TGTGCCAGCAGTTTAGGGGTGGGCACTGAAGCTTTCTTT	CASSLGVGTEAFF
TRBD2	TRBJ2-7	many	TRBV5-1	TGCGCCACCATCAGGGCTAGCGGGAGGGCCCGGTACTACGAGCAGTACTTC	CATIRASGRARYYEQYF
.	TRBJ2-1	many	TRBV11-3	TGTGCCAGCAGCTTTCGTTACGGAGACAATGAGCAGTTCTTC	CASSFRYGDNEQFF
.	TRBJ2-1	many	TRBV25-1	TGTGCCAGCAGTGAAGGGGGATTCGAGCAGTTCTTC	CASSEGGFEQFF
TRBD2	TRBJ2-2	many	TRBV4-3	TGCGCCAGCAGCCAACTAGCGGGGAACACCGGGGAGCTGTTTTTT	CASSQLAGNTGELFF
.	TRBJ2-5	many	TRBV27	TGTGCCAGCAGTCCACCTGGGCGGACCCAGTACTTC	CASSPPGRTQYF
.	TRBJ2-7	many	TRBV21-1	TGTGCCAGCCTGCCGGATTCAGGCGGGAGAGGGCTTCCCGAGCAGTACTTC	CASLPDSGGRGLPEQYF
.	TRBJ1-2	many	TRBV12-3/TRBV12-4	TGTGCCAGCAGTTTAGGGCAGGCGTCAGGCTACACCTTC	CASSLGQASGYTF
.	TRBJ2-7	many	TRBV7-2	TGTGCCAGCAGCTTATTCCTCGAGCAGTACTTC	CASSLFLEQYF
TRBD2	TRBJ2-1	many	TRBV20-1	TGCAGTGCTAGACCCAGATTGGGGGCTCTAGCGGGAGAGGATGAGCAGTTCTTC	CSARPRLGALAGEDEQFF
.	TRBJ2-5	many	TRBV5-1	TGCGCCAGCAGCTTGGATTCGTCCTTATACGAGACCCAGTACTTC	CASSLDSSLYETQYF
.	TRBJ1-5	many	TRBV25-1	TGTGCCAGCAGGCGGGGCAATCAGCCCCAGCATTTT	CASRRGNQPQHF
.	TRBJ2-2	many	TRBV7-8	TGTGCCAGCAGCTCGGATGAGGGTAGATACACCGGGGAGCTGTTTTTT	CASSSDEGRYTGELFF
TRBD2	TRBJ2-7	many	TRBV10-3	TGTGCCATCAGTGAGGATGGCGGGAGGGCCCGCTACGAGCAGTACTTC	CAISEDGGRARYEQYF
TRBD2	TRBJ2-7	many	TRBV6-1	TGTGCCAGCAACCCAACGGGACTAGGGACCGAGCAGTACTTC	CASNPTGLGTEQYF
.	TRBJ1-5	many	TRBV3-1	TGTGCCAGCAGCGCCCGACAGGATCAGCCCCAGCATTTT	CASSARQDQPQHF
.	TRBJ2-2	many	TRBV6-5	TGTGCCAGCAGTCACCAGTCAGTGGGGGCAGTGATTCCCGGGGAGCTGTTTTTT	CASSHQSVGAVIPGELFF
TRBD2	TRBJ2-7	many	TRBV7-2	TGTGCCAGCAGCTTAGAGGGACTAGGCACATCCTACGAGCAGTACTTC	CASSLEGLGTSYEQYF
TRBD1	TRBJ1-2	many	TRBV5-1	TGCGCCAGCAGCTTGTTAACAGGGGAAGGCTACACCTTC	CASSLLTGEGYTF
.	TRBJ2-3	many	TRBV5-1	TGCGCCAGCAGCTTAGAGACAAGCACAGATACGCAGTATTTT	CASSLETSTDTQYF
.	TRBJ2-1	many	TRBV4-3	TGCGCCAGCAGCCAAGAGACGGGAGTATGGAATGAGCAGTTCTTC	CASSQETGVWNEQFF
.	TRBJ2-7	many	TRBV6-2/TRBV6-3	TGTGCCAGCAGAGCAGGCTACGAGCAGTACTTC	CASRAGYEQYF
TRBD2	TRBJ2-7	many	TRBV12-3/TRBV12-4	TGTGCCAGCAGTTTTGGGCTAGCGGGATACGAGCAGTACTTC	CASSFGLAGYEQYF
.	TRBJ1-2	many	TRBV27	TGTGCCAGCAGTTCAGGGGAGGCGTCTTATGGCTACACCTTC	CASSSGEASYGYTF
.	TRBJ1-5	many	TRBV20-1	TGCAGTACCTTGGGCAGGGACAATCAGCCCCAGCATTTT	CSTLGRDNQPQHF
TRBD1	TRBJ2-7	many	TRBV7-6	TGTGCCAGCAGTATCGACAGGGGATCCTACGAGCAGTACTTC	CASSIDRGSYEQYF
.	TRBJ2-7	many	TRBV5-1	TGCGCCAGCAACATCGTTCCGTCAGACGAGCAGTACTTC	CASNIVPSDEQYF
.	TRBJ2-7	many	TRBV20-1	TGCAGTGCTAGTTGGCCCGTCGAGCAGTACTTC	CSASWPVEQYF
TRBD2	TRBJ2-7	many	TRBV3-1	TGTGCCAGCAGCGATAGCGGGAGCTCCTACGAGCAGTACTTC	CASSDSGSSYEQYF
.	TRBJ2-6	medium-sized	TRBV5-1	TGCGCCAGCAGTTCAAGTAGGGTTACTGGGGCCAACGTCCTGACTTTC	CASSSSRVTGANVLTF
.	TRBJ2-6	many	TRBV6-2/TRBV6-3	TGTGCCAGCACTCGACTGAATACACCCTCTGGGGCCAACGTCCTGACTTTC	CASTRLNTPSGANVLTF
TRBD2	TRBJ2-3	many	TRBV28	TGTGCCAGCAGTCAGGGACTAGCGGGAACCCCAGATACGCAGTATTTT	CASSQGLAGTPDTQYF
.	TRBJ2-1	many	TRBV28	TGTGCCAGCAAAATCAACGACAGGACAGACAATGAGCAGTTCTTC	CASKINDRTDNEQFF
.	TRBJ2-5	many	TRBV7-2	TGTGCCAGCAGCGCGACGACTAGGGGTTCCCAAGAGACCCAGTACTTC	CASSATTRGSQETQYF
.	TRBJ2-5	many	TRBV25-1	TGTGCCAGCAGCCGCGGGACCCAGTACTTC	CASSRGTQYF
TRBD1	TRBJ2-2	.	TRBV29-1	TGCAGCGTTGAGGCCGGGACAGGGACCGGGGAGCTGTTTTTT	CSVEAGTGTGELFF
TRBD2	TRBJ2-1	few	TRBV20-1	TGCTGTGCTAGTCCACCCGTGGGACTAGCCAGCAATGAGGAGCAGTTCTTC	CCASPPVGLASNEEQFF
TRBD2	TRBJ2-1	.	TRBV3-1	TGTGCCAGCAGCCCCCAAGTCGTGAGCGGGAGGGAAGGTAATGAGCAGTTCTTC	CASSPQVVSGREGNEQFF
TRBD2	TRBJ2-7	many	TRBV5-6	TGTGCCAGCAGCTTGTCCGCGCTAGCGGGACGCGAGCAGTACTTC	CASSLSALAGREQYF
.	TRBJ2-5	many	TRBV7-9	TGTGCCAGCAGCTTCCACCGGACGGGAAATTACCAAGAGACCCAGTACTTC	CASSFHRTGNYQETQYF
.	TRBJ1-5	many	TRBV9	TGTGCCAGCAGCGTGGGGACAACGGGCAATCAGCCCCAGCATTTT	CASSVGTTGNQPQHF
.	TRBJ2-1	many	TRBV5-1	TGCGCCAGCAGCGGGATTCGGGAGTCCTACAATGAGCAGTTCTTC	CASSGIRESYNEQFF
TRBD2	TRBJ2-1	many	TRBV27	TGTGCCAGCAGTCGCGGGAGGATGAGCTCCTACAATGAGCAGTTCTTC	CASSRGRMSSYNEQFF